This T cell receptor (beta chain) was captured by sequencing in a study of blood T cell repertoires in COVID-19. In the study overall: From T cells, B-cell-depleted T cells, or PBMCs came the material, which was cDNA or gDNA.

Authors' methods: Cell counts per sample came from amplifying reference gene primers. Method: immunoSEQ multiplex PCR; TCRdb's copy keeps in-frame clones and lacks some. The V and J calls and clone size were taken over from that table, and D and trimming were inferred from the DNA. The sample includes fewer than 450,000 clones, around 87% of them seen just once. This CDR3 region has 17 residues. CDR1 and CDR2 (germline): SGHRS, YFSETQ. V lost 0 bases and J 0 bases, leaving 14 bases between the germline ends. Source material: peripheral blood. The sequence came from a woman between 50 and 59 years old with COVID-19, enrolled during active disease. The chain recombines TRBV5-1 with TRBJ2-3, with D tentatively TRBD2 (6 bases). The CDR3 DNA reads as TGCGCCAGCAGCTTGGCCATAGCGGACCCTAGCACAGATACGCAGTATTTT. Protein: CASSLAIADPSTDTQYF.